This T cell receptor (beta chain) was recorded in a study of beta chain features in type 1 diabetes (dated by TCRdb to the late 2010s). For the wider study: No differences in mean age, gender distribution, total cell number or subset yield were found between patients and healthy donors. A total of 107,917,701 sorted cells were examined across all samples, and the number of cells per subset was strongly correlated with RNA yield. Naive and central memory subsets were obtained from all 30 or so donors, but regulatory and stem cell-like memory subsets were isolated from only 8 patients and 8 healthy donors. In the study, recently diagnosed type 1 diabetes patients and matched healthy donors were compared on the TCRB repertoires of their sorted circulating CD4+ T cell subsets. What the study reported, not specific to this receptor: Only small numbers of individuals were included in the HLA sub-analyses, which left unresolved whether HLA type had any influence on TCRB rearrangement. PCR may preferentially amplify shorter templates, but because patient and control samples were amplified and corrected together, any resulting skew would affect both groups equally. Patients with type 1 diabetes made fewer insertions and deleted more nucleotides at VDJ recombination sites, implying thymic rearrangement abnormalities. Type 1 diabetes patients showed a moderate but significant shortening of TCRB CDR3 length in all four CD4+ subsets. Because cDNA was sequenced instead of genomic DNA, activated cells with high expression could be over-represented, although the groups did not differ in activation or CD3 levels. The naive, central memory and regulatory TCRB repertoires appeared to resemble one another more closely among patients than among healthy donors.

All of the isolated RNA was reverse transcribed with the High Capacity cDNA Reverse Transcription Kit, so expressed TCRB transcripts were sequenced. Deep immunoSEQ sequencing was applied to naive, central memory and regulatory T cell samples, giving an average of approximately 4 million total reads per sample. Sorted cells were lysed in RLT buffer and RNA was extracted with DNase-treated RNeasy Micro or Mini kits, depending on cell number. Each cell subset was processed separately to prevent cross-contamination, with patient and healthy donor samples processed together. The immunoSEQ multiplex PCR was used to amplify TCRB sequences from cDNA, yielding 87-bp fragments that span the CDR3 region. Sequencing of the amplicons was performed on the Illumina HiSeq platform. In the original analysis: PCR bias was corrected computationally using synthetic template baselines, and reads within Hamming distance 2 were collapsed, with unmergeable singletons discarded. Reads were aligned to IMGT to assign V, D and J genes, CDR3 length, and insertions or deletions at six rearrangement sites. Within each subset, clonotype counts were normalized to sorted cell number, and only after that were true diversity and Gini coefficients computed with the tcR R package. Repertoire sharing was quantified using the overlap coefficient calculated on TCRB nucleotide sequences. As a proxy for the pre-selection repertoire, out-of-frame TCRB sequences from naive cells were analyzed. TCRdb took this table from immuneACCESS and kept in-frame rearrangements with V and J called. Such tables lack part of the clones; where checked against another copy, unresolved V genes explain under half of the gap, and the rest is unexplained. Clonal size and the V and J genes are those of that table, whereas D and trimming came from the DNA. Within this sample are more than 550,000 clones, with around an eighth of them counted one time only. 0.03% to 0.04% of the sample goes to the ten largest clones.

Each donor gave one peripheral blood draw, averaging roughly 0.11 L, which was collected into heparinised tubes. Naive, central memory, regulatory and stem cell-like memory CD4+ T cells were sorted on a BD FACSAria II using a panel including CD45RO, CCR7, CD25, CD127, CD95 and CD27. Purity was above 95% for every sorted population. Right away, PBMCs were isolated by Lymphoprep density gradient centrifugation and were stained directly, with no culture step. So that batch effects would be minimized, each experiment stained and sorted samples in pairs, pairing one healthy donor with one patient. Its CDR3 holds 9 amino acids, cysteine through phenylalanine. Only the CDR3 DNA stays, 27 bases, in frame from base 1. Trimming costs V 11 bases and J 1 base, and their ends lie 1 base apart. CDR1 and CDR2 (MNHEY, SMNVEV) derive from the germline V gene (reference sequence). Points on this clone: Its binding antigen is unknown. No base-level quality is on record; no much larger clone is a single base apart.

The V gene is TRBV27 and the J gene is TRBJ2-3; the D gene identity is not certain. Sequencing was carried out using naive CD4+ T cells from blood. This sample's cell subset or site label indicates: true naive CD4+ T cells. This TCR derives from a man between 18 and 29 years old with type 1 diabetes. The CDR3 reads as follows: CARTDTQYF. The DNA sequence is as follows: TGTGCCCGCACAGATACGCAGTATTTT.